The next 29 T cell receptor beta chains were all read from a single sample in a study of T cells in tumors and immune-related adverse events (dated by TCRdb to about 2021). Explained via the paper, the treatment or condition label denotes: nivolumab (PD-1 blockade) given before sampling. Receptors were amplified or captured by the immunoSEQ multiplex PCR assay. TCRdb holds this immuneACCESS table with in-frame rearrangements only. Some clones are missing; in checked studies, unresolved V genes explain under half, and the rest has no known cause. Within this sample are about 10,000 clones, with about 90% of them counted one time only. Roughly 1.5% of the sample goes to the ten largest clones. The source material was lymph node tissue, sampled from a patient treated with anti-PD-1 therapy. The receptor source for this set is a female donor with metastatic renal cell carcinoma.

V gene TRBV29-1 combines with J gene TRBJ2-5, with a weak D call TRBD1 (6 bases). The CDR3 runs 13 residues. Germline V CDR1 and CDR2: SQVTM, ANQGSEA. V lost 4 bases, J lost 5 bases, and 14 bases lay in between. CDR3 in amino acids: CSVGQRQGETQYF. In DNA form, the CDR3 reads TGCAGCGTTGGTCAAAGGCAGGGGGAGACCCAGTACTTC.

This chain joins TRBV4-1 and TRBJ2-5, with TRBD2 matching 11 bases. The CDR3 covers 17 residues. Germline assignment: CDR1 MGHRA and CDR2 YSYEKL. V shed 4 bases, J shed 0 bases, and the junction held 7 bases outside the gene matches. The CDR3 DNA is TGCGCCAGCAGCCGCGGGACTAGCGGACAGTACCAAGAGACCCAGTACTTC. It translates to CASSRGTSGQYQETQYF.

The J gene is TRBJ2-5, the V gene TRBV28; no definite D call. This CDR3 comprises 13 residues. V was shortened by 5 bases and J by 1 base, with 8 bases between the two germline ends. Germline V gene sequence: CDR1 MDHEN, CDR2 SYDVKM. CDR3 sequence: CASSPPGQETQYF. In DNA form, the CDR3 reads TGTGCCAGCAGTCCCCCGGGCCAAGAGACCCAGTACTTC. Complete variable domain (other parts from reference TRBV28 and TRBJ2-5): DVKVTQSSRYLVKRTGEKVFLECVQDMDHENMFWYRQDPGLGLRLIYFSYDVKMKEKGDIPEGYSVSREKKERFSLILESASTNQTSMYLCASSPPGQETQYFGPGTRLLVL.

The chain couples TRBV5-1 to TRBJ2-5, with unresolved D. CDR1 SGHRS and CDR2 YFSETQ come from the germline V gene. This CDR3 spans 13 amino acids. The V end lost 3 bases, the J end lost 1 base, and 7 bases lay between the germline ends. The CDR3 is CASSYNPQETQYF. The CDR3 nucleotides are TGCGCCAGCAGCTATAACCCCCAAGAGACCCAGTACTTC.

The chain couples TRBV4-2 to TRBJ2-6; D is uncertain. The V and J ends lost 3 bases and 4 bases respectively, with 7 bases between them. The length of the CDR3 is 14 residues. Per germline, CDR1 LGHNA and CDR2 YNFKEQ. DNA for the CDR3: TGTGCCAGCAGCCAGCCGCAAGGGGCCAACGTCCTGACTTTC. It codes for CASSQPQGANVLTF.

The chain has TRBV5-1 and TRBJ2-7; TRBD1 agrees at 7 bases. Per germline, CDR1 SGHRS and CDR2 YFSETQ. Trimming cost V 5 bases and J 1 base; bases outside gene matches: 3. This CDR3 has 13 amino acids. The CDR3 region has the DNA TGCGCCAGCAGAGGGACAGCTTCCTACGAGCAGTACTTC. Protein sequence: CASRGTASYEQYF.

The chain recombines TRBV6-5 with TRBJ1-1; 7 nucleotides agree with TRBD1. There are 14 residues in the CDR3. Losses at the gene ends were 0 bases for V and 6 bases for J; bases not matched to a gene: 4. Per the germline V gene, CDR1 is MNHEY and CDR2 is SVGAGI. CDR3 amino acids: CASSYSMGQPEAFF. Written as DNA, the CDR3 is TGTGCCAGCAGTTACTCAATGGGACAGCCTGAAGCTTTCTTT.

CDR3 amino acids: CASSSLQYTEAFF. The CDR3 nucleotides read TGTGCCAGCAGTTCCCTACAGTACACTGAAGCTTTCTTT. The chain recombines TRBV28 with TRBJ1-1; unclear D gene. CDR1 and CDR2 from the germline V gene are MDHEN and SYDVKM. Trimming removed 4 bases from V and 3 bases from J, with 9 bases in between. The CDR3 is 13 residues long.

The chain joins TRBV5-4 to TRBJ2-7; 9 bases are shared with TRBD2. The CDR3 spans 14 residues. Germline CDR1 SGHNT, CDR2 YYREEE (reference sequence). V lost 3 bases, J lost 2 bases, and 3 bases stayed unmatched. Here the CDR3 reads CASSSSSGAYEQYF. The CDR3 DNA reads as TGTGCCAGCAGCTCTTCTAGCGGGGCCTACGAGCAGTACTTC. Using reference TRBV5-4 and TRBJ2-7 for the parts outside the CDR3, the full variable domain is ETGVTQSPTHLIKTRGQQVTLRCSSQSGHNTVSWYQQALGQGPQFIFQYYREEENGRGNFPPRFSGLQFPNYSSELNVNALELDDSALYLCASSSSSGAYEQYFGPGTRLTVT.

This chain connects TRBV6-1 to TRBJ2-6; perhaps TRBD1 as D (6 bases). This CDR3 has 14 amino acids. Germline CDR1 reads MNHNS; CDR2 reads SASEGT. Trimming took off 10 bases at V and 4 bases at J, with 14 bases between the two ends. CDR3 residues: CATTGTGGANVLTF. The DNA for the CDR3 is TGTGCCACGACAGGTACGGGCGGGGCCAACGTCCTGACTTTC.

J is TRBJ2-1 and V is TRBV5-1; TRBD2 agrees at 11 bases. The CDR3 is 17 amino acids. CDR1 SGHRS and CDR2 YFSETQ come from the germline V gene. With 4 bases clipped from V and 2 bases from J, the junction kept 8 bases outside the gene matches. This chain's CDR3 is CASSPTSGSKTYNEQFF. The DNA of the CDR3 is TGCGCCAGCAGCCCAACTAGCGGGAGTAAGACCTACAATGAGCAGTTCTTC.

The CDR3 region is CASSQAQSTYEQYF. The CDR3 DNA reads as TGCGCCAGCAGCCAAGCCCAATCTACCTACGAGCAGTACTTC. This chain joins TRBV4-1 and TRBJ2-7, with D unclear. CDR3 length: 14 amino acids. Germline lookup yields CDR1 MGHRA and CDR2 YSYEKL. Between the trimmed V and J ends, which lost 1 base and 2 bases, there was a span of 9 bases.

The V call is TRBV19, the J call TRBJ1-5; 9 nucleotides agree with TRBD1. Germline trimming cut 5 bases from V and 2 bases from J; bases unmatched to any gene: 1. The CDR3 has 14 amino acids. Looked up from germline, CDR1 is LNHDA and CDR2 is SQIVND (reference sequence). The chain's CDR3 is CASSWTGGNQPQHF. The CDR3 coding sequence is TGTGCCAGTAGTTGGACAGGGGGCAATCAGCCCCAGCATTTT.

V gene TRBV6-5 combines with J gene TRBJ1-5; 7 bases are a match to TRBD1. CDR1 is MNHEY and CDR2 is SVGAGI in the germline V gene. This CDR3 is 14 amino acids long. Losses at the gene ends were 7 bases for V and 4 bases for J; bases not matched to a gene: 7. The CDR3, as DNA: TGTGCCAGCAATCTACAGGGGTCGAATCAGCCCCAGCATTTT. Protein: CASNLQGSNQPQHF.

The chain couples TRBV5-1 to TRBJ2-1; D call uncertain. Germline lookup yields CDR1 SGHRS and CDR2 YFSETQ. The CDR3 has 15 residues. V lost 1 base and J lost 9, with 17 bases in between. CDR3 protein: CASSLIADLDLEQFF. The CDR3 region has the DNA TGCGCCAGCAGCTTGATAGCCGACCTAGATCTTGAGCAGTTCTTC.

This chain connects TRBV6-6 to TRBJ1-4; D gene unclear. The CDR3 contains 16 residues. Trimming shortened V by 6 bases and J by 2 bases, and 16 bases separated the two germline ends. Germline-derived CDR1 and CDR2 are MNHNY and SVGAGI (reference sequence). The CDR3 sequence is CASRGRVGATNEKLFF. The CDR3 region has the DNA TGTGCCAGCAGGGGTAGGGTAGGAGCCACTAATGAAAAACTGTTTTTT.

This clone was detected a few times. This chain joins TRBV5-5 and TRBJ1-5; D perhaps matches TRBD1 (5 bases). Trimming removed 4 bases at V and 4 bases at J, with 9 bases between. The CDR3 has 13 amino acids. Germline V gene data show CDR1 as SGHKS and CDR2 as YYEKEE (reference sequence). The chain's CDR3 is CASSQGANQPQHF. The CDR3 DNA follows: TGTGCCAGCAGCCAGGGAGCAAATCAGCCCCAGCATTTT. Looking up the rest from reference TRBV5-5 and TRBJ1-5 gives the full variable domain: DAGVTQSPTHLIKTRGQQVTLRCSPISGHKSVSWYQQVLGQGPQFIFQYYEKEERGRGNFPDRFSARQFPNYSSELNVNALLLGDSALYLCASSQGANQPQHFGDGTRLSIL.

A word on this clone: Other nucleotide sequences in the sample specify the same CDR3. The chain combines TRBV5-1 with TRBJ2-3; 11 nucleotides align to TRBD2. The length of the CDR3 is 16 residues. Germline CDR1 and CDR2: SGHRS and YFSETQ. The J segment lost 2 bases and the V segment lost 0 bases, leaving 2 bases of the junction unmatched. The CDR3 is CASSLGLAGTTDTQYF. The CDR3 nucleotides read TGCGCCAGCAGCTTGGGACTAGCGGGGACCACAGATACGCAGTATTTT. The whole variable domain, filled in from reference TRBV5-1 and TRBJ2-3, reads KAGVTQTPRYLIKTRGQQVTLSCSPISGHRSVSWYQQTPGQGLQFLFEYFSETQRNKGNFPGRFSGRQFSNSRSEMNVSTLELGDSALYLCASSLGLAGTTDTQYFGPGTRLTVL.

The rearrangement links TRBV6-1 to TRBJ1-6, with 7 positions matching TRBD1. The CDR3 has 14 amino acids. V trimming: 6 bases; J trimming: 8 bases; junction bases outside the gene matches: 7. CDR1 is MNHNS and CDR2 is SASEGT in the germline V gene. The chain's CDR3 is CASSPTGNHSPLHF. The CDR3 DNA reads TGTGCCAGCAGCCCGACAGGGAATCATTCACCCCTCCACTTT.

This chain's CDR3 is CASVSAAGYGYTF. The CDR3 bases are TGTGCCAGCGTAAGTGCTGCTGGCTATGGCTACACCTTC. The V call is TRBV28, the J call TRBJ1-2; no clear D gene. Looked up from germline, CDR1 is MDHEN and CDR2 is SYDVKM. Trimming removed 8 bases at V and 4 bases at J, with 14 bases between. The CDR3 has 13 residues.

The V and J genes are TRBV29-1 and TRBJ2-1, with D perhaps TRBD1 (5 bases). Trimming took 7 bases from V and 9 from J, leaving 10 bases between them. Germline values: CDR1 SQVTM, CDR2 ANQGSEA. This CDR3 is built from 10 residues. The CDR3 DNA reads TGCAGCGCCTTGCAGGGTGAGCAGTTCTTC. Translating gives CSALQGEQFF.

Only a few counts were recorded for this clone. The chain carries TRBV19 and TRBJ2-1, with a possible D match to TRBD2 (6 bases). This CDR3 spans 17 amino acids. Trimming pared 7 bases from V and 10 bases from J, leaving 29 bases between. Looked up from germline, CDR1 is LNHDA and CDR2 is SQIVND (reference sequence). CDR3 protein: CASTINSDYSLLGEQFF. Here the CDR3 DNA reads TGTGCCAGTACGATCAATTCGGACTACTCTCTGTTGGGAGAGCAGTTCTTC.

The CDR3 DNA follows: TGTGCCAGCAGCTGGACTAGTAGAGGAGGCTACACCTTC. This encodes CASSWTSRGGYTF. The J gene is TRBJ1-2, the V gene TRBV7-8, with D uncertain. Germline CDR1 is SGHVS and CDR2 is FQNEAQ. The CDR3 has 13 amino acids. V lost 4 bases and J lost 8, with 14 bases in between. Combining the CDR3 with reference TRBV7-8 and TRBJ1-2 gives the whole variable domain GAGVSQSPRYKVAKRGQDVALRCDPISGHVSLFWYQQALGQGPEFLTYFQNEAQLDKSGLPSDRFFAERPEGSVSTLKIQRTQQEDSAVYLCASSWTSRGGYTFGSGTRLTVV.

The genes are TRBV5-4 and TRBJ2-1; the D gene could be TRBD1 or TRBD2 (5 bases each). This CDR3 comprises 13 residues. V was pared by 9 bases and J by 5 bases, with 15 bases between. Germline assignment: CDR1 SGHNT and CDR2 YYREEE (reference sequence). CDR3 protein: CAISRDVHNEQFF. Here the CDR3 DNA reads TGTGCCATCTCCCGGGACGTTCACAATGAGCAGTTCTTC.

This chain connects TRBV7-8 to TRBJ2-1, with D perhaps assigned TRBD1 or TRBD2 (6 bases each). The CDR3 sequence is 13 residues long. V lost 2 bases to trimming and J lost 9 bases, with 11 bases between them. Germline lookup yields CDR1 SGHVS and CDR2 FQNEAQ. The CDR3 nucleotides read TGTGCCAGCAGCTTACGGGGGCAGACTGAGCAGTTCTTC. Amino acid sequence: CASSLRGQTEQFF. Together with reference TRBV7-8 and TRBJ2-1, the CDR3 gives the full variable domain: GAGVSQSPRYKVAKRGQDVALRCDPISGHVSLFWYQQALGQGPEFLTYFQNEAQLDKSGLPSDRFFAERPEGSVSTLKIQRTQQEDSAVYLCASSLRGQTEQFFGPGTRLTVL.

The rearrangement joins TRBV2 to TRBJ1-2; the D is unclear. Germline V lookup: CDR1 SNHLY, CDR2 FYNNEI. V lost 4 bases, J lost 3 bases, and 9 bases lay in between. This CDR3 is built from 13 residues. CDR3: CASSGVGHYGYTF. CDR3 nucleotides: TGTGCCAGCAGTGGAGTAGGGCACTATGGCTACACCTTC.

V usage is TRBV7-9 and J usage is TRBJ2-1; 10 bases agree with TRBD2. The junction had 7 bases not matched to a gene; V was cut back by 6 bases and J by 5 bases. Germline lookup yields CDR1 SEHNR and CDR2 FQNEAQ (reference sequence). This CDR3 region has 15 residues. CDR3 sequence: CASRYGLAADNEQFF. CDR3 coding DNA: TGTGCCAGCAGATATGGACTAGCGGCCGACAATGAGCAGTTCTTC.

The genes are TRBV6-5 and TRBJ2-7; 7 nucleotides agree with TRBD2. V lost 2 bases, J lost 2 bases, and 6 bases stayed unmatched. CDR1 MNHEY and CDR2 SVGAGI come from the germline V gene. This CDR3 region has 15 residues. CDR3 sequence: CASSYQRGPAYEQYF. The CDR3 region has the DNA TGTGCCAGCAGTTACCAGCGGGGCCCCGCCTACGAGCAGTACTTC.

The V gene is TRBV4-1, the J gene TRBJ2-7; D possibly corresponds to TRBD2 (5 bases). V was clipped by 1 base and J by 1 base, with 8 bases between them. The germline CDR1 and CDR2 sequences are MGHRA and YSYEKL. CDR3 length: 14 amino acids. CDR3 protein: CASSQVGRSYEQYF. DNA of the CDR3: TGCGCCAGCAGCCAAGTGGGGAGATCCTACGAGCAGTACTTC.